At least ten counts were recorded for the clone carrying this T cell receptor (beta chain). The germline CDR1 and CDR2 sequences are SGHAT and FQNNGV. The CDR3 consists of 16 residues. Trimming stripped 5 bases from V and 0 bases from J, with 15 bases between. Preparing the TCRbeta library involved the use of unique molecular identifiers. One entry per CDR3 protein results from TCRdb running MiXCR on the PCR reads. The sample yields roughly 120,000 distinct CDR3 sequences, 10% seen once. This specimen belongs to a study of T-cell reconstitution after alpha-beta-depleted transplantation in children. The V call is TRBV11-2, the J call TRBJ2-3; weak D call: TRBD2 (6 bases). The receptor's source is a human donor who donated a stem cell graft to a child with acute lymphoblastic leukemia. The sequences come from PBMCs from the stem cell graft donor, collected from the stem cell graft. The CDR3 loop is CASSKWREDSTDTQYF. The CDR3 region has the DNA TGTGCCAGCAGCAAGTGGCGGGAAGATAGCACAGATACGCAGTATTTT.